Here is one TCR beta chain with its context. The sample originates from a study of blood T cell repertoires in COVID-19. Germline CDR1 reads SGHTA; CDR2 reads FQGTGA. This CDR3 has 14 residues. The V gene lost 2 bases and the J gene lost 2 bases, with 7 bases spanning the gap. The method was immunoSEQ multiplex PCR; TCRdb's version includes in-frame clones alone and lacks a portion of them. The table lists about 80,000 clones, over 80% of them singletons. The origin of this receptor is a human donor in a cohort sampled during active COVID-19. The material sequenced was peripheral blood. V gene TRBV7-3 combines with J gene TRBJ2-1; no clear D gene. This chain's CDR3 is CASSLGLAYNEQFF. CDR3 bases: TGTGCCAGCAGCTTAGGCCTAGCCTACAATGAGCAGTTCTTC.